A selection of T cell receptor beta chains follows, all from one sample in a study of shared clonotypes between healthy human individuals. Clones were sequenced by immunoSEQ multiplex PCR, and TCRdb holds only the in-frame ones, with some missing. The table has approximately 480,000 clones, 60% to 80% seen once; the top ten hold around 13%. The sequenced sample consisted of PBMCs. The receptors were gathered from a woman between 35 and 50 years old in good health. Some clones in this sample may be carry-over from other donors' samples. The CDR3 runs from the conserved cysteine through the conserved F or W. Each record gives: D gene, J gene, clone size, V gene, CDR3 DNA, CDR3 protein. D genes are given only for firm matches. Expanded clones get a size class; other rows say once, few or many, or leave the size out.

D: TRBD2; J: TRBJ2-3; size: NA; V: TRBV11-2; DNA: TGTGCCAGCTCCCTGTCGGGACTAGCGGGGAGCACAGATACGCAGTATTTT; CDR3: CASSLSGLAGSTDTQYF
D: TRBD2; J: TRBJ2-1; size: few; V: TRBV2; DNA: TGTGCCAGCAGTCAGACTAGCGGGAGGAACCTAGGGCAGTTCTTC; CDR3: CASSQTSGRNLGQFF
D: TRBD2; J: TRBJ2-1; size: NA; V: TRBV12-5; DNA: TGTGCTAGTGGTTTGGTTCTAGGTAGCGGGAGAGGGAACTCCTACAATGAGCAGTTCTTC; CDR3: CASGLVLGSGRGNSYNEQFF
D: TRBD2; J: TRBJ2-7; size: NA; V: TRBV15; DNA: TGTGCCACCAGCAGACTAGCGGGAGGGCCCGACGAGCAGTACTTC; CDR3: CATSRLAGGPDEQYF
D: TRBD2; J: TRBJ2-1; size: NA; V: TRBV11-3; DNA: TGTGCCAGCAGCTTAGATCGGGGGACTAGCGGGGAAAATGAGCAGTTCTTC; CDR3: CASSLDRGTSGENEQFF
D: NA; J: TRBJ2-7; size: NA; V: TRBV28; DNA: TGTGCCAGCAGTTTGCAGTACGAGCAGTACTTC; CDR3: CASSLQYEQYF
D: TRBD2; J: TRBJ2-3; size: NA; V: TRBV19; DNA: TGTGCCAGTAGTAAGACTAGCGGCACAGATACGCAGTATTTT; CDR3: CASSKTSGTDTQYF
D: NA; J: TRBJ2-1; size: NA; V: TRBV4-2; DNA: TGTGCCAGCAGCCAAGATCGGACAGCGGGCAACTACAATGAGCAGTTCTTC; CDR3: CASSQDRTAGNYNEQFF
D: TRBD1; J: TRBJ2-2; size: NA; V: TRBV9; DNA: TGTGCCAGCAGCTCTAGGGGTAGGGGGCCGAACACCGGGGAGCTGTTTTTT; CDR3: CASSSRGRGPNTGELFF
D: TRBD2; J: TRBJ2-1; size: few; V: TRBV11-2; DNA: TGTGCCAGCAGCTTAGTTGGGGGGGGCTACAATGAGCAGTTCTTC; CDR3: CASSLVGGGYNEQFF
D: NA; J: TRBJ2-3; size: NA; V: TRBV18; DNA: TGTGCCAGCTCAGATATCAGGACTAGCACAGATACGCAGTATTTT; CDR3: CASSDIRTSTDTQYF
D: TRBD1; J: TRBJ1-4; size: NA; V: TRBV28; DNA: TGTGCCAGCAGACCGCAGGGGGCTTTTGAAAAACTGTTTTTT; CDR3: CASRPQGAFEKLFF
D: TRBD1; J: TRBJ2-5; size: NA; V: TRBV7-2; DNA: TGTGCCAGCAGCGTAGAGCACGGGACAGGGACAACCCAGTACTTC; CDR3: CASSVEHGTGTTQYF
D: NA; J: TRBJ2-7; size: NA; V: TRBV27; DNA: TGTGCCAGCATGGGTTTAGCGGTTGGGGGCCGTTACGAGCAGTACTTC; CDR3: CASMGLAVGGRYEQYF
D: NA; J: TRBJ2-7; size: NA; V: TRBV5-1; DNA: TGCGCCAGCAGACCATCTACCCTCGCCTCCTACGAGCAGTACTTC; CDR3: CASRPSTLASYEQYF
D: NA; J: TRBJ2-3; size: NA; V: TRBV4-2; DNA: TGTGCCAGCAGCCAAAGGTCGAGCATCTCAACCACAGATACGCAGTATTTT; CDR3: CASSQRSSISTTDTQYF